Below are 26 T cell receptor beta chains sequenced from a single sample in a study of blood T cell repertoires in COVID-19. The data were produced by immunoSEQ multiplex PCR, yet TCRdb's version contains in-frame clones alone and is incomplete. The sample lists about 150,000 clones, more than 70% occurring once. Sequencing input: peripheral blood. The origin of the receptors is a woman in her 50s with acute or convalescent COVID-19.

This chain connects TRBV6-2 or TRBV6-3 to TRBJ1-1; D gene ambiguous. Germline V lookup: CDR1 MNHEY, CDR2 SVGEGT. CDR3 length: 14 amino acids. Trimming removed 6 bases at V and 3 bases at J, with 14 bases between. The DNA of the CDR3 is TGTGCCAGCAGCTTGACAACTCCTGACACTGAAGCTTTCTTT. It yields the protein CASSLTTPDTEAFF.

This rearrangement joins TRBV5-1 to TRBJ2-2; D is unclear. This CDR3 comprises 16 residues. Germline V gene lookup returns CDR1 SGHRS and CDR2 YFSETQ. Trimming removed 4 bases at V and 1 base at J, with 14 bases between. The DNA for the CDR3 is TGCGCCAGCAGCCCGACACCCCAAAAGAACACCGGGGAGCTGTTTTTT. Its protein is CASSPTPQKNTGELFF. The full variable domain, its missing parts supplied by reference TRBV5-1 and TRBJ2-2, is KAGVTQTPRYLIKTRGQQVTLSCSPISGHRSVSWYQQTPGQGLQFLFEYFSETQRNKGNFPGRFSGRQFSNSRSEMNVSTLELGDSALYLCASSPTPQKNTGELFFGEGSRLTVL.

The V call is TRBV4-3, the J call TRBJ2-3; tentatively, D is TRBD2 (7 bases). CDR3 size: 18 residues. V lost 0 bases, J lost 3 bases, and 19 bases lay in between. Germline V lookup: CDR1 LGHNA, CDR2 YSLEER. CDR3 DNA sequence: TGCGCCAGCAGCCAAGATCTTGCCGGGGGGCTCGCGACAGATACGCAGTATTTT. This encodes CASSQDLAGGLATDTQYF.

The CDR3 DNA sequence: TGTGCCAGCAGCTTAGTTTCCGGGAACACTGAAGCTTTCTTT. Its protein product is CASSLVSGNTEAFF. V gene TRBV7-9 combines with J gene TRBJ1-1; D is unresolved. Germline CDR1 is SEHNR and CDR2 is FQNEAQ (reference sequence). This CDR3 contains 14 residues. Trimming shortened V by 1 base and J by 1 base, and 7 bases separated the two germline ends.

This clone was detected only once. DNA of the CDR3: TGTGCCACAAACAGTCCCGCGAACACCGGGGAGCTGTTTTTT. This sequence encodes CATNSPANTGELFF. This chain links TRBV10-3 with TRBJ2-2; no clear D gene. Germline CDR1 reads ENHRY; CDR2 reads SYGVKD. With 10 bases removed from V and 0 bases from J, the gap between germline ends came to 12 bases. The CDR3 is made up of 14 amino acids.

The table lists this clone with a count of one. The CDR3 is CASSSRGDRGHEQYF. The CDR3 bases are TGTGCCAGCAGTTCCCGTGGGGACAGGGGCCACGAGCAGTACTTC. The chain couples TRBV6-6 to TRBJ2-7, with 10 bases fitting TRBD1. The germline gives CDR1 MNHNY, CDR2 SVGAGI (reference sequence). The CDR3 runs 15 residues. The J segment lost 5 bases and the V segment lost 4 bases, leaving 8 bases of the junction unmatched.

The chain is built from TRBV7-9 and TRBJ1-6; D perhaps matches TRBD1 (6 bases). The CDR3 is made up of 14 amino acids. The germline V gene has CDR1 SEHNR and CDR2 FQNEAQ (reference sequence). V lost 5 bases and J 7 bases, leaving 12 bases between the germline ends. CDR3 coding DNA: TGTGCCAGCAGCCAGGACAGCGCGAATTCACCCCTCCACTTT. Translated, it gives CASSQDSANSPLHF.

The chain uses TRBV5-1 and TRBJ1-4; 8 bases line up with TRBD1. J lost 5 bases, V lost 5 bases, and 8 bases had no gene match. Germline V gene sequence: CDR1 SGHRS, CDR2 YFSETQ. CDR3 size: 15 residues. CDR3 amino acids: CASSRQGRENEKLFF. The CDR3 nucleotides are TGCGCCAGCAGTAGACAGGGGAGGGAGAATGAAAAACTGTTTTTT.

This chain links TRBV2 with TRBJ2-3, with TRBD2 identical over 7 bases. Germline V lookup: CDR1 SNHLY, CDR2 FYNNEI. The CDR3 is made up of 16 amino acids. J lost 0 bases, V lost 2 bases, and 5 bases had no gene match. The CDR3 DNA reads TGTGCCAGCAGTGAAAACATGGGACTAAGCACAGATACGCAGTATTTT. The encoded protein is CASSENMGLSTDTQYF.

The chain employs TRBV4-1 and TRBJ1-2; D gene unclear. The CDR3 is made up of 13 amino acids. Trimming took 4 bases from V and 5 from J, leaving 11 bases between them. Germline V gene data show CDR1 as MGHRA and CDR2 as YSYEKL. CDR3 region: CASSPDSEYGYTF. The CDR3 region has the DNA TGCGCCAGCAGCCCTGACTCGGAGTATGGCTACACCTTC.

The chain combines TRBV19 with TRBJ2-1; 7 nucleotides line up with TRBD2. This CDR3 has 13 amino acids. V lost 5 bases to trimming and J lost 4 bases; unmatched junction nucleotides: 2. Germline-derived CDR1 and CDR2 are LNHDA and SQIVND (reference sequence). CDR3 DNA: TGTGCCAGTAGTCTAGCGGAGTACAATGAGCAGTTCTTC. Its protein is CASSLAEYNEQFF.

The V and J genes are TRBV28 and TRBJ1-2; D may be TRBD1 (5 bases). This CDR3 spans 12 amino acids. Trimming pared 6 bases from V and 4 bases from J, leaving 9 bases between. Germline V CDR1 and CDR2: MDHEN, SYDVKM. As DNA, the CDR3 is TGTGCCAGCAGCCGACAGCTCTATGGCTACACCTTC. Protein product: CASSRQLYGYTF.

This clone was recorded only once. The chain employs TRBV4-2 and TRBJ2-2, with a possible D match to TRBD2 (7 bases). The CDR3 covers 17 residues. Germline lookup yields CDR1 LGHNA and CDR2 YNFKEQ. Between the trimmed V and J ends, which lost 1 base and 8 bases, there was a span of 20 bases. CDR3 nucleotides: TGTGCCAGCAGCCAAGCCCAAGGGGGGGGGCTTTTAGGGGAGCTGTTTTTT. Its protein product is CASSQAQGGGLLGELFF.

The chain employs TRBV20-1 and TRBJ2-4; no clear D. The CDR3 loop spans 13 amino acids. Trimming pared 3 bases from V and 4 bases from J, leaving 10 bases between. Germline V gene lookup returns CDR1 DFQATT and CDR2 SNEGSKA (reference sequence). CDR3 DNA sequence: TGCAGTGCTAGTCGGCAGGAAAAAAACATTCAGTACTTC. This encodes CSASRQEKNIQYF.

The chain has TRBV13 and TRBJ2-3; 13 bases align to TRBD2. The CDR3 consists of 17 residues. The V segment lost 5 bases and the J segment 4 bases; nucleotides outside the gene matches: 9. Germline lookup yields CDR1 PRHDT and CDR2 FYEKMQ (reference sequence). CDR3 bases: TGTGCCAGCAGCCTTCGGACTGGACTAGCGGGGGCAGATACGCAGTATTTT. This gives the protein CASSLRTGLAGADTQYF.

The V gene is TRBV9, the J gene TRBJ1-6, with 9 bases identical to TRBD1. CDR3 size: 13 residues. CDR1 and CDR2 (germline): SGDLS, YYNGEE. Losses at the gene ends were 3 bases for V and 16 bases for J; bases not matched to a gene: 8. CDR3: CASSDLDRGQLHF. CDR3 nucleotides: TGTGCCAGCAGCGACCTGGACAGGGGCCAACTCCACTTT.

There are a few counts of this clone. This chain uses TRBV5-8 with TRBJ1-5; D perhaps matches TRBD1 (6 bases). V lost 3 bases to trimming and J lost 5 bases, with 12 bases between them. Germline-derived CDR1 and CDR2 are SGHTS and YDEGEE. This CDR3 contains 14 residues. The CDR3 coding sequence is TGTGCCAGCAGCTCGACAGGCCCCTATCAGCCCCAGCATTTT. Encoded protein: CASSSTGPYQPQHF.

The chain uses TRBV6-5 and TRBJ1-1; 8 nucleotides match TRBD1. Trimming removed 5 bases from V and 1 base from J; junction bases left unmatched: 6. The CDR3 runs 15 residues. The germline CDR1 and CDR2 sequences are MNHEY and SVGAGI. The DNA for the CDR3 is TGTGCCAGCAGTCCACTGGACAGGGCGAACACTGAAGCTTTCTTT. Protein sequence: CASSPLDRANTEAFF.

V gene TRBV10-3 combines with J gene TRBJ2-3, with 9 nucleotides matching TRBD2. Trimming removed 8 bases from V and 6 bases from J; junction bases left unmatched: 6. The CDR3 has 13 amino acids. Germline CDR1 ENHRY, CDR2 SYGVKD. The CDR3 DNA reads as TGTGCCATCCTGCGGGGGGGCGCCGATACGCAGTATTTT. Amino acids: CAILRGGADTQYF.

This clone was seen just once. The chain joins TRBV28 to TRBJ1-1, with 9 bases fitting TRBD1. Germline loops: CDR1 MDHEN, CDR2 SYDVKM. The trim removed 5 bases at V and 3 bases at J, leaving 7 bases unmatched. The CDR3 consists of 15 residues. The CDR3 DNA is TGTGCCAGCAGTCAACCGGGACAGGGCCACACTGAAGCTTTCTTT. This codes for CASSQPGQGHTEAFF.

This clone was recorded a few times. The V call is TRBV7-9, the J call TRBJ2-1, with TRBD1 matching over 7 bases. This CDR3 is 17 amino acids long. Germline V CDR1 and CDR2: SEHNR, FQNEAQ (reference sequence). V lost 2 bases and J lost 4; bases outside the gene matches: 11. The CDR3 DNA is TGTGCCAGCAGCTTATCCTTTGGACAGGCGATTTACAATGAGCAGTTCTTC. It is translated as CASSLSFGQAIYNEQFF.

The chain couples TRBV28 to TRBJ1-2; D not certain. V was cut by 3 bases and J by 2 bases, with 7 bases left in between. The CDR3 has 13 amino acids. From germline, CDR1 is MDHEN and CDR2 SYDVKM. CDR3 protein: CASSFGPNYGYTF. DNA for the CDR3: TGTGCCAGCAGTTTTGGCCCGAACTATGGCTACACCTTC.

Here the CDR3 reads CASSPDGGDNSPLHF. CDR3 sequence (DNA): TGCGCCAGCAGCCCCGACGGCGGAGATAATTCACCCCTCCACTTT. J is TRBJ1-6 and V is TRBV5-1; no reliable D call. CDR1 is SGHRS, CDR2 YFSETQ, per germline. Trimming shortened V by 4 bases and J by 5 bases, and 13 bases separated the two germline ends. This CDR3 has 15 residues.

Only one count was recorded for this clone. The rearrangement links TRBV5-1 to TRBJ2-7; TRBD1 matches 7 bases. CDR3 length: 14 amino acids. Germline trimming cut 6 bases from V and 1 base from J; bases unmatched to any gene: 7. CDR1 SGHRS and CDR2 YFSETQ come from the germline V gene. CDR3 nucleotides: TGCGCCAGCAAGTGGAGGACAGGATCCTACGAGCAGTACTTC. Translation: CASKWRTGSYEQYF.

The chain uses TRBV20-1 and TRBJ2-1, with D possibly TRBD2 on 6 matching bases. The CDR3 contains 12 residues. V lost 3 bases and J lost 10, with 13 bases in between. The V gene's germline CDR1 is DFQATT and CDR2 SNEGSKA (reference sequence). The CDR3 loop is CSASQEGIEQFF. CDR3 bases: TGCAGTGCTAGTCAGGAGGGGATAGAGCAGTTCTTC.

This chain joins TRBV11-2 and TRBJ2-7, with D possibly TRBD2 on 5 matching bases. The CDR3 covers 17 residues. Deletions cut 1 base from V and 2 bases from J, with 18 bases between. Germline-derived CDR1 and CDR2 are SGHAT and FQNNGV. The chain's CDR3 is CASSLAQGSDRPYEQYF. The CDR3 nucleotides read TGTGCCAGCAGCTTAGCCCAAGGGAGTGACCGACCCTACGAGCAGTACTTC.